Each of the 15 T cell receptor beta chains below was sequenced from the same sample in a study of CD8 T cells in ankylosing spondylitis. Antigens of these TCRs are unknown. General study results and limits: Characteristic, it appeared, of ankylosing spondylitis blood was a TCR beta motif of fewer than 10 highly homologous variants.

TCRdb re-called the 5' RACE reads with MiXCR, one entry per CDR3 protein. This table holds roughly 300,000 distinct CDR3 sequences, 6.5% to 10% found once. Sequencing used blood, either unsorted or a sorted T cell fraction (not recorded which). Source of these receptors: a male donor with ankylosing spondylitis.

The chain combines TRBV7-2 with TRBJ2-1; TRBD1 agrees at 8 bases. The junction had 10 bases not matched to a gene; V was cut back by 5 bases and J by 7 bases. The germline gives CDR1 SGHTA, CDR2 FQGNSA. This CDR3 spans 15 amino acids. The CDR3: CASSPDRVRGNEQFF. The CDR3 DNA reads TGTGCCAGCAGCCCGGACAGGGTAAGGGGAAATGAGCAGTTCTTC.

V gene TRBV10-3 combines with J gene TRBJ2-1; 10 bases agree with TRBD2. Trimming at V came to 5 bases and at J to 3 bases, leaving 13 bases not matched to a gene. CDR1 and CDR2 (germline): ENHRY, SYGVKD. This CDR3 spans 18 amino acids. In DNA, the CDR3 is TGTGCCATCAGTCTCTTTGCTAGCGGGAGTCGGCTCTACAATGAGCAGTTCTTC. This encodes CAISLFASGSRLYNEQFF.

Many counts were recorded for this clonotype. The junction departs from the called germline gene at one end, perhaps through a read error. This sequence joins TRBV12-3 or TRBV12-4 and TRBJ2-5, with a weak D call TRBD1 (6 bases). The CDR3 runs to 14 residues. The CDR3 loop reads CASSIAPGEETQYF. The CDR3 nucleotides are TGTGCCAGCAGTATAGCGCCAGGGGAAGAGACCCAGTACTTC.

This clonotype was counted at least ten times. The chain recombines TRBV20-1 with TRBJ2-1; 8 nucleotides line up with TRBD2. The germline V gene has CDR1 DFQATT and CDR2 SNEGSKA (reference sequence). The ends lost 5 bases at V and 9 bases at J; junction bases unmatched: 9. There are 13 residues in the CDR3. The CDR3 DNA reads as TGCAGTGCTCGAGTTACCGGGGGGGGTGAGCAGTTCTTC. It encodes CSARVTGGGEQFF.

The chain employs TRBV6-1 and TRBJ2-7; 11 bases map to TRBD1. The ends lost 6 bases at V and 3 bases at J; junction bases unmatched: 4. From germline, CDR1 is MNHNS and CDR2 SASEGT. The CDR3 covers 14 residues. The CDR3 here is CASRRDRGGYEQYF. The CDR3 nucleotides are TGTGCCAGCAGAAGGGACAGGGGGGGCTACGAGCAGTACTTC.

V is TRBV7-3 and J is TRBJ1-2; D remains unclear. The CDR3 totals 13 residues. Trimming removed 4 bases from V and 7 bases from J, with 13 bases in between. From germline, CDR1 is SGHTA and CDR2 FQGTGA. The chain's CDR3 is CASSSSGASGYTF. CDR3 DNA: TGTGCCAGCAGCTCTTCAGGCGCTTCTGGCTACACCTTC.

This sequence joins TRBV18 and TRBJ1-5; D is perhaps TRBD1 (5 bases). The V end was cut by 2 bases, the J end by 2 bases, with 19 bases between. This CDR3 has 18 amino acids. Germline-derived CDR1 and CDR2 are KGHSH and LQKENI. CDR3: CASSPGGAGAFGNQPQHF. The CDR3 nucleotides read TGTGCCAGCTCACCAGGAGGGGCAGGAGCTTTTGGCAATCAGCCCCAGCATTTT.

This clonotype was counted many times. The DNA of the CDR3 is TGCGCCAGCAGCTTGGAGGTTTCATTGAACACTGCTGAAGCTTTCTTT. It is translated as CASSLEVSLNTAEAFF. This rearrangement joins TRBV5-1 to TRBJ1-1; D call uncertain. This CDR3 has 16 residues. Trimming removed 0 bases from V and 6 bases from J, with 18 bases in between. Per germline, CDR1 SGHRS and CDR2 YFSETQ. Full variable domain (outside the CDR3, taken from reference TRBV5-1 and TRBJ1-1): KAGVTQTPRYLIKTRGQQVTLSCSPISGHRSVSWYQQTPGQGLQFLFEYFSETQRNKGNFPGRFSGRQFSNSRSEMNVSTLELGDSALYLCASSLEVSLNTAEAFFGQGTRLTVV.

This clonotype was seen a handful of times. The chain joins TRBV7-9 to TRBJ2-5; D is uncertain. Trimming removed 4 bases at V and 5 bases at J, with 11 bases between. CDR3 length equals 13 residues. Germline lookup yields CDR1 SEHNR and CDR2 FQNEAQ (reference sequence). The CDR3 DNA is TGTGCCAGCAGCTCAATAGTCTCCGAGACCCAGTACTTC. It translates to CASSSIVSETQYF.

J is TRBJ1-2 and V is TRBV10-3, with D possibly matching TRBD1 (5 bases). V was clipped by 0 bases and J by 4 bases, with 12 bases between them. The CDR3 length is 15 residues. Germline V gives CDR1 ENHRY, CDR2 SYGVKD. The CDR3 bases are TGTGCCATCAGTGAGTCGAGATCCGGGGGCTATGGCTACACCTTC. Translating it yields CAISESRSGGYGYTF.

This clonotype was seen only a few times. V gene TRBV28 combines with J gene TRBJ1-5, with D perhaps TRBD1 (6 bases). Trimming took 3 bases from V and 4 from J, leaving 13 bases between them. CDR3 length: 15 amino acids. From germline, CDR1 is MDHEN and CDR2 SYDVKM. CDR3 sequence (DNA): TGTGCCAGCAGTTTGTTCAGGGGCCAGAATCAGCCCCAGCATTTT. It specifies CASSLFRGQNQPQHF. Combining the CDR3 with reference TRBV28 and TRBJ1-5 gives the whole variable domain DVKVTQSSRYLVKRTGEKVFLECVQDMDHENMFWYRQDPGLGLRLIYFSYDVKMKEKGDIPEGYSVSREKKERFSLILESASTNQTSMYLCASSLFRGQNQPQHFGDGTRLSIL.

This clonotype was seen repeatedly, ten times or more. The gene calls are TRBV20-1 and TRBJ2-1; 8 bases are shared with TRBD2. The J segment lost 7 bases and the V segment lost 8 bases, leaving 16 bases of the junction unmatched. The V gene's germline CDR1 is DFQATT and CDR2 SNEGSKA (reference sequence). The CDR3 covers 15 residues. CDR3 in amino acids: CSPTRASGLGNEQFF. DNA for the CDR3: TGCAGTCCCACGAGGGCTAGCGGGCTTGGGAATGAGCAGTTCTTC.

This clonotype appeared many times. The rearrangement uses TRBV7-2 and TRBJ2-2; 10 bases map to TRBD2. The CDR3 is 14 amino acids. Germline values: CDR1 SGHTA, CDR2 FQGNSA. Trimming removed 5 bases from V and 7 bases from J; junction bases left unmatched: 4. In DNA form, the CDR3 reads TGTGCCAGCAGCACGGGACTAGCGATCGGGGAGCTGTTTTTT. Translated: CASSTGLAIGELFF.

CDR3 in amino acids: CASSQEIGSYDYNEQFF. The CDR3 bases are TGCGCCAGCAGCCAAGAAATAGGGTCCTATGACTACAATGAGCAGTTCTTC. This chain links TRBV4-3 with TRBJ2-1; D is uncertain. The V end was cut by 0 bases, the J end by 3 bases, with 15 bases between. The germline gives CDR1 LGHNA, CDR2 YSLEER. This CDR3 comprises 17 residues.

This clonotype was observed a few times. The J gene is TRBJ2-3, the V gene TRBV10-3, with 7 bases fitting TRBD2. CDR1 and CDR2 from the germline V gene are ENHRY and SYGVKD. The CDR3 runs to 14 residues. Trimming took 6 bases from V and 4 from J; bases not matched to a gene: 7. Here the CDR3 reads CAISQTSASDTQYF. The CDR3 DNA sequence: TGTGCCATCAGCCAAACTAGCGCCTCAGATACGCAGTATTTT.